The rows below give T cell receptor beta chains drawn from one sample of a study of T cell responses to AZD1222 COVID-19 vaccine. The data were produced by immunoSEQ multiplex PCR, yet TCRdb's version contains in-frame clones alone and is incomplete. This sample yields 50,000 to 65,000 clones, of which about 87% are seen a single time; 4% to 5% belongs to the top ten. The material sequenced was peripheral blood, taken on day 0 of AZD1222 vaccination. These receptors all stem from an adult in good health. Each CDR3 is given without its conserved first and last residue.

V gene,CDR3 protein
TRBV10-3,AISESFTEAF
TRBV12-2,ASRPRGQQETQY
TRBV11-2,ASSFRDRVTGELF
TRBV7-2,ASSSGLALGFDTQY
TRBV11-3,ASSSSTDTQY
TRBV7-9,ASSSGTSGDTQY
TRBV5-1,ASSQPGLGETQY
TRBV18,ASSQIGRAEAF
TRBV5-4,ASSLAGTAAGYT
TRBV19,ASSIGEDQPQH
TRBV3-1/TRBV3-2,ASSPTAGQGAF
TRBV10-2,ASSEFTGRYTEAF
TRBV2,ASARGNTEAF
TRBV5-1,ASSPSGGLKPDTQY
TRBV10-2,ASQDRGLQPQH
TRBV19,ASSLTRRSNQPQH
TRBV9,ASSRVGGSYTDTQY
TRBV6-5,ASRENYGYT
TRBV10-1,ASSLQGATGTDTQY
TRBV18,ASSAMTTSTDTQY
TRBV5-4,ASSWTITGENEQY
TRBV9,ASSDGGDWDTEAF
TRBV3-1/TRBV3-2,ASSGRGGLSYEQY